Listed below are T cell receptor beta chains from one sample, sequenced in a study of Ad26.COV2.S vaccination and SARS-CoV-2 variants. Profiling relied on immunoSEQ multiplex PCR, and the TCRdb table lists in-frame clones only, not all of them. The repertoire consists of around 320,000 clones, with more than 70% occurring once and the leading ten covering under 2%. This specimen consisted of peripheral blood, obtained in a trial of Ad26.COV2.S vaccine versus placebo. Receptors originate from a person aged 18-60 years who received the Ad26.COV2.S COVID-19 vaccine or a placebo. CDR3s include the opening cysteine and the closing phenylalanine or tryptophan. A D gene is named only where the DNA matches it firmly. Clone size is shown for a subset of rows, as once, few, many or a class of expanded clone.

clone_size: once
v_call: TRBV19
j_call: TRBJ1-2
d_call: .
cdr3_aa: CASSIPGSYGYTF
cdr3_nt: TGTGCCAGTAGTATCCCGGGGAGCTATGGCTACACCTTC

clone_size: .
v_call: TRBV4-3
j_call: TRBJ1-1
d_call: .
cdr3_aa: CASSQDLKNTEAFF
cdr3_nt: TGCGCCAGCAGCCAAGATCTTAAGAACACTGAAGCTTTCTTT

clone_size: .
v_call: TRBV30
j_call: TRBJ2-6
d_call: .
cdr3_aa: CAWSVGRVSGANVLTF
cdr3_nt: TGTGCCTGGAGTGTGGGCAGGGTATCCGGGGCCAACGTCCTGACTTTC

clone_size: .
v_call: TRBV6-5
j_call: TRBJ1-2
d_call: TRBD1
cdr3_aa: CASRDRGNYGYTF
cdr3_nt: TGTGCCAGCAGAGACAGGGGTAACTATGGCTACACCTTC

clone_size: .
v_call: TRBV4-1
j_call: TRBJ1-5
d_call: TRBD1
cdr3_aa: CASSRTGVKSNQPQHF
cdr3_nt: TGCGCCAGCAGCCGGACAGGGGTGAAAAGCAATCAGCCCCAGCATTTT

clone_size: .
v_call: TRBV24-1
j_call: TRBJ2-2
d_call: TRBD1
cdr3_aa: CATSGQGAPTGELFF
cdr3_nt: TGTGCCACCAGTGGTCAGGGGGCGCCCACCGGGGAGCTGTTTTTT

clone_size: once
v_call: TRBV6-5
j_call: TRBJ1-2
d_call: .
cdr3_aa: CASSPSGGTDGYTF
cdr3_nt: TGTGCCAGCAGTCCCTCGGGGGGCACGGATGGCTACACCTTC

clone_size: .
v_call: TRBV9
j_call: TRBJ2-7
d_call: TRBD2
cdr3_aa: CASSPQTSGNEQYF
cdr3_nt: TGTGCCAGCAGCCCCCAGACTAGCGGGAACGAGCAGTACTTC

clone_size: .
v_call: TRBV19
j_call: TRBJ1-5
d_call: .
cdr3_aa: CASSIGTADNQPQHF
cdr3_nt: TGTGCCAGTAGTATAGGGACAGCCGATAATCAGCCCCAGCATTTT

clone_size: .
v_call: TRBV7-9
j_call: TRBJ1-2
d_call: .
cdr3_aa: CASRHRGQDGYTF
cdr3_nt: TGTGCCAGCAGACATCGGGGGCAGGATGGCTACACCTTC

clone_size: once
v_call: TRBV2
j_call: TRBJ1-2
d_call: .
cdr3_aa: CASSETGYGYTF
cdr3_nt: TGTGCCAGCAGTGAAACAGGCTATGGCTACACCTTC

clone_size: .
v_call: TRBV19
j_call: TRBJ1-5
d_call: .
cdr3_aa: CASSLGGANQPQHF
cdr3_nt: TGTGCCAGTAGTCTGGGAGGGGCAAATCAGCCCCAGCATTTT

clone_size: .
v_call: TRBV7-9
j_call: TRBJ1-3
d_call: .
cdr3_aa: CASSLDVDRSSGNTIYF
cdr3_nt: TGTGCCAGCAGCTTAGATGTTGACAGGAGCTCTGGAAACACCATATATTTT

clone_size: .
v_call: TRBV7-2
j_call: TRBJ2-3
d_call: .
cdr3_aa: CASSLDGVGSDTQYF
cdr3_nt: TGTGCCAGCAGCTTAGATGGTGTAGGCTCAGATACGCAGTATTTT

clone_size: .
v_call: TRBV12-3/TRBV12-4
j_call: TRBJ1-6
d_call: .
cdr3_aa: CASSLVEDSPLHF
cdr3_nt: TGTGCCAGCAGTTTAGTGGAGGATTCACCCCTCCACTTT

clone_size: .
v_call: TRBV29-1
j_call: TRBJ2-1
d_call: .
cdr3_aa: CSATAGAINEQFF
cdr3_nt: TGCAGCGCAACCGCCGGGGCGATTAATGAGCAGTTCTTC

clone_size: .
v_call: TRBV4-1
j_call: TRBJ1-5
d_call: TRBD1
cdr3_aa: CASSQPGTGGFNQPQHF
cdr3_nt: TGCGCCAGCAGCCAACCTGGGACAGGGGGGTTCAATCAGCCCCAGCATTTT

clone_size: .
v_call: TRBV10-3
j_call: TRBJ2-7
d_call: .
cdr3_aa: CAISEPPLGTFYEQYF
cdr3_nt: TGTGCCATCAGTGAGCCACCGCTCGGGACATTCTACGAGCAGTACTTC

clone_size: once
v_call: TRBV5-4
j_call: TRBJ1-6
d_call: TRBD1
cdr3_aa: CASSSRQGSYNSPLHF
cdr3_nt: TGTGCCAGCAGCTCCAGACAGGGATCCTATAATTCACCCCTCCACTTT

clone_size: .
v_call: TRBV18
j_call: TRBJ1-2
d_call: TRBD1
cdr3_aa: CASSPPPGTGDYGYTF
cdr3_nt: TGTGCCAGCTCACCACCGCCAGGGACAGGGGACTATGGCTACACCTTC

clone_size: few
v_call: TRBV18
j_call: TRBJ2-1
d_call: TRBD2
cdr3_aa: CASSQPGWTSGENSYNEQFF
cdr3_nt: TGTGCCAGCTCACAGCCCGGGTGGACTAGCGGGGAAAACTCCTACAATGAGCAGTTCTTC

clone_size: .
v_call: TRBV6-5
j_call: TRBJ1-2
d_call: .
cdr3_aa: CASSTRTAYGYTF
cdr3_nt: TGTGCCAGCAGCACTCGGACAGCCTATGGCTACACCTTC

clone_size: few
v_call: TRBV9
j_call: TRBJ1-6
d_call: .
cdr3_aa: CASSVEASYNSPLHF
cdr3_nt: TGTGCCAGCAGCGTCGAGGCCTCCTATAATTCACCCCTCCACTTT

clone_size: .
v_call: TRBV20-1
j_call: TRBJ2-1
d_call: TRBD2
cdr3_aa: CSASGSGGGGNYNEQFF
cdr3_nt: TGCAGTGCTAGTGGTAGCGGGGGGGGTGGCAACTACAATGAGCAGTTCTTC

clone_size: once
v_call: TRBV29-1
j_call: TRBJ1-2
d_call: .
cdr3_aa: CSVQTWGRGYGYTF
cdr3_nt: TGCAGCGTCCAAACCTGGGGAAGAGGCTATGGCTACACCTTC

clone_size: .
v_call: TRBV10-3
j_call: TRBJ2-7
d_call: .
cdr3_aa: CAIRPESSYEQYF
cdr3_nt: TGTGCCATCAGGCCCGAGTCCTCCTACGAGCAGTACTTC

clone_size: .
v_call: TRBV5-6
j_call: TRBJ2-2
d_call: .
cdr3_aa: CASSPRGVTGELFF
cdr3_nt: TGTGCCAGCAGCCCTAGGGGTGTCACCGGGGAGCTGTTTTTT